A single sample is the source of the 25 T cell receptor beta chains below, sequenced in a study of human thymus T cells. Resections from corrective heart surgery supplied the thymus tissue. Profiling relied on immunoSEQ multiplex PCR, and the TCRdb table lists in-frame clones only, not all of them. The sample has 70,000 to 75,000 clones, 85% to 95% seen once; the top ten hold about 0.032%. Source material: thymus tissue. These TCRs come from a girl less than two years old with a congenital heart defect but otherwise immunologically healthy.

This chain connects TRBV11-3 to TRBJ2-2, with 8 positions matching TRBD1. The CDR3 length is 13 residues. Germline trimming cut 5 bases from V and 7 bases from J; bases unmatched to any gene: 3. Germline V gives CDR1 SGHNT, CDR2 YENEEA. CDR3 loop: CASSPTGVGELFF. The DNA of the CDR3 is TGTGCCAGCAGCCCGACAGGGGTCGGGGAGCTGTTTTTT.

The chain uses TRBV7-3 and TRBJ1-2, with TRBD1 identical over 10 bases. The CDR3 is 13 residues long. Unmatched junction bases numbered 3, after V lost 5 bases and J lost 6 bases. Germline assignment: CDR1 SGHTA and CDR2 FQGTGA. CDR3 bases: TGTGCCAGCAGCCGTGACAGGGGGCATGGCTACACCTTC. The encoded protein is CASSRDRGHGYTF. Using reference TRBV7-3 and TRBJ1-2 for the parts outside the CDR3, the full variable domain is GAGVSQTPSNKVTEKGKYVELRCDPISGHTALYWYRQSLGQGPEFLIYFQGTGAADDSGLPNDRFFAVRPEGSVSTLKIQRTERGDSAVYLCASSRDRGHGYTFGSGTRLTVV.

The genes are TRBV29-1 and TRBJ1-4; a possible D gene is TRBD1 (5 bases). V lost 5 bases, J lost 8 bases, and 15 bases lay in between. Germline V gene lookup returns CDR1 SQVTM and CDR2 ANQGSEA. The CDR3 has 13 amino acids. CDR3: CSVRGRGGEKLFF. For the CDR3, the DNA is TGCAGCGTTCGGGGGAGGGGTGGAGAAAAACTGTTTTTT.

This chain links TRBV27 with TRBJ1-2; D might be TRBD1 (6 bases). V was clipped by 4 bases and J by 8 bases, with 14 bases between them. CDR3 length equals 13 residues. Germline V gives CDR1 MNHEY, CDR2 SMNVEV (reference sequence). The CDR3 reads CASSWGGDYGYTF. The CDR3 DNA reads as TGTGCCAGCAGTTGGGGGGGCGATTACGGCTACACCTTC.

The genes are TRBV7-9 and TRBJ1-2, with a possible D match to TRBD1 (5 bases). V was clipped by 2 bases and J by 0 bases, with 10 bases between them. This CDR3 contains 15 residues. Germline values: CDR1 SEHNR, CDR2 FQNEAQ (reference sequence). The CDR3 coding sequence is TGTGCCAGCAGCTTACAGGGCACAGCTAACTATGGCTACACCTTC. It is translated as CASSLQGTANYGYTF.

The gene calls are TRBV5-1 and TRBJ2-7, with 12 bases identical to TRBD2. Germline lookup yields CDR1 SGHRS and CDR2 YFSETQ. This CDR3 contains 18 residues. The ends lost 4 bases at V and 5 bases at J; junction bases unmatched: 16. In DNA form, the CDR3 reads TGCGCCAGCAGCCTGAATCCGACTAGCGGGAGTAAAAGGGACGAGCAGTACTTC. Translation gives CASSLNPTSGSKRDEQYF.

As DNA, the CDR3 is TGTGCCAGCAGTTTAGCCTCCGACATACAGGAGAGACAAGAGACCCAGTACTTC. Encoded protein: CASSLASDIQERQETQYF. This chain connects TRBV28 to TRBJ2-5, with D tentatively TRBD1 (5 bases). Germline-derived CDR1 and CDR2 are MDHEN and SYDVKM. The CDR3 has 18 amino acids. Trimming left V 2 bases short and J 2 bases short, with 21 bases between. The full variable domain, in which reference TRBV28 and TRBJ2-5 provide the parts outside the CDR3, is DVKVTQSSRYLVKRTGEKVFLECVQDMDHENMFWYRQDPGLGLRLIYFSYDVKMKEKGDIPEGYSVSREKKERFSLILESASTNQTSMYLCASSLASDIQERQETQYFGPGTRLLVL.

The chain uses TRBV7-2 and TRBJ1-1; D is undetermined. This CDR3 region has 12 residues. The V end lost 3 bases, the J end lost 3 bases, and 5 bases lay between the germline ends. CDR1 is SGHTA and CDR2 is FQGNSA in the germline V gene. In nucleotides, the CDR3 is TGTGCCAGCAGCTTTAGGGACACTGAAGCTTTCTTT. This gives the protein CASSFRDTEAFF.

In its sample, this clone was seen once. The chain employs TRBV5-1 and TRBJ2-1; D may correspond to TRBD1 or TRBD2 (6 bases each). Trimming stripped 4 bases from V and 5 bases from J, with 19 bases between. The CDR3 covers 16 residues. Looked up from germline, CDR1 is SGHRS and CDR2 is YFSETQ. CDR3 DNA: TGCGCCAGCAGCCCGGGGGCGTGGGGGGCGGACAATGAGCAGTTCTTC. Protein product: CASSPGAWGADNEQFF.

This chain joins TRBV13 and TRBJ2-5, with a tentative D call TRBD1 (5 bases). Looked up from germline, CDR1 is PRHDT and CDR2 is FYEKMQ (reference sequence). The CDR3 runs to 14 residues. The germline V and J ends were trimmed by 4 bases and 4 bases, with 13 bases remaining between them. CDR3 protein: CASSSRVLAETQYF. The CDR3 DNA reads as TGTGCCAGCAGCTCCAGGGTTCTCGCAGAGACCCAGTACTTC.

The genes are TRBV6-5 and TRBJ2-2; the match to TRBD1 covers 10 bases. Germline lookup yields CDR1 MNHEY and CDR2 SVGAGI. With 6 bases clipped from V and 6 bases from J, the junction kept 4 bases outside the gene matches. The CDR3 has 14 amino acids. The chain's CDR3 is CASSPGQGAGELFF. In DNA form, the CDR3 reads TGTGCCAGCAGCCCCGGACAGGGGGCCGGGGAGCTGTTTTTT.

This clone was found once. The chain carries TRBV18 and TRBJ2-2; 9 bases match TRBD1. The CDR3 covers 19 residues. V lost 1 base and J lost 7; bases outside the gene matches: 16. Germline V gives CDR1 KGHSH, CDR2 LQKENI. CDR3 DNA sequence: TGTGCCAGCTCACCACTCGGGCGCCCGGGACAGGGACGAAGCGGGGAGCTGTTTTTT. This encodes CASSPLGRPGQGRSGELFF.

CDR3 protein: CASSLARERVWEQFF. For the CDR3, the DNA is TGTGCCAGCAGCTTGGCCAGGGAAAGGGTATGGGAGCAGTTCTTC. The chain couples TRBV5-6 to TRBJ2-1; D might be TRBD1 (5 bases). The V gene lost 0 bases and the J gene lost 10 bases, with 17 bases spanning the gap. In germline, CDR1 is SGHDT, CDR2 YYEEEE. The CDR3 runs 15 residues.

This clone was seen once. The genes are TRBV11-2 and TRBJ1-5; 10 nucleotides agree with TRBD1. The germline CDR1 and CDR2 sequences are SGHAT and FQNNGV. The ends lost 1 base at V and 0 bases at J; junction bases unmatched: 6. CDR3 size: 18 residues. CDR3 amino acids: CASSLGDRGPNSNQPQHF. Here the CDR3 DNA reads TGTGCCAGCAGCTTAGGAGACAGGGGGCCTAATAGCAATCAGCCCCAGCATTTT.

The chain carries TRBV5-1 and TRBJ2-1; D remains unclear. Trimming shortened V by 3 bases and J by 4 bases, and 14 bases separated the two germline ends. Germline loops: CDR1 SGHRS, CDR2 YFSETQ. CDR3 length equals 15 residues. The CDR3 loop is CASSSLGPIYNEQFF. In nucleotides, the CDR3 is TGCGCCAGCAGCTCCCTTGGGCCGATATACAATGAGCAGTTCTTC.

The chain links TRBV28 to TRBJ2-1; 7 bases are shared with TRBD2. V trimming: 5 bases; J trimming: 2 bases; junction bases outside the gene matches: 3. CDR1 is MDHEN and CDR2 is SYDVKM in the germline V gene. The CDR3 is made up of 14 amino acids. CDR3 sequence reads: CASSTSVAYNEQFF. As DNA, the CDR3 is TGTGCCAGCAGTACTAGCGTCGCCTACAATGAGCAGTTCTTC. Drawing the rest from reference TRBV28 and TRBJ2-1, the complete variable domain is DVKVTQSSRYLVKRTGEKVFLECVQDMDHENMFWYRQDPGLGLRLIYFSYDVKMKEKGDIPEGYSVSREKKERFSLILESASTNQTSMYLCASSTSVAYNEQFFGPGTRLTVL.

This clone was counted a few times. The chain uses TRBV6-5 and TRBJ2-7; 9 bases map to TRBD2. This CDR3 region has 16 residues. Germline CDR1 is MNHEY and CDR2 is SVGAGI. The V segment lost 4 bases and the J segment 6 bases; nucleotides outside the gene matches: 13. CDR3 in amino acids: CASSSSGREGRGEQYF. CDR3 bases: TGTGCCAGCAGTTCAAGCGGGCGGGAGGGCCGAGGCGAGCAGTACTTC.

The chain couples TRBV4-3 to TRBJ2-3, with D perhaps being TRBD1 or TRBD2 (5 bases each). Trimming removed 0 bases from V and 6 bases from J, with 10 bases in between. From germline, CDR1 is LGHNA and CDR2 YSLEER. The CDR3 is 14 amino acids. The CDR3 nucleotides read TGCGCCAGCAGCCAAGATCCGAGGGGCGATACGCAGTATTTT. Protein sequence: CASSQDPRGDTQYF.

The chain carries TRBV6-5 and TRBJ1-1; 7 nucleotides match TRBD1. V dropped 2 bases and J dropped 12; count of bases not matched to a gene: 12. Germline CDR1 and CDR2: MNHEY and SVGAGI. There are 14 residues in the CDR3. The CDR3 here is CASSYGPGQGGPFF. Written as DNA, the CDR3 is TGTGCCAGCAGTTACGGGCCGGGCCAGGGGGGGCCTTTCTTT.

The chain carries TRBV29-1 and TRBJ2-7, with 9 bases that match TRBD1. The CDR3 runs to 14 residues. Trimming took 5 bases from V and 4 from J; bases not matched to a gene: 9. Per germline, CDR1 SQVTM and CDR2 ANQGSEA. The CDR3 loop reads CSVLGQGSDYEQYF. The CDR3, as DNA: TGCAGCGTTTTGGGACAGGGATCCGATTACGAGCAGTACTTC.

The V call is TRBV7-6, the J call TRBJ2-1, with 9 positions matching TRBD2. CDR1 and CDR2 (germline): SGHVS, FNYEAQ. This CDR3 spans 15 amino acids. With 5 bases clipped from V and 2 bases from J, the junction kept 4 bases outside the gene matches. CDR3 coding DNA: TGTGCCAGCAGCCCCCGACTAGCGGCCTACAATGAGCAGTTCTTC. Protein sequence: CASSPRLAAYNEQFF.

CDR3 loop: CSVQQGQGTEQYF. CDR3 nucleotide sequence: TGCAGCGTTCAACAGGGGCAAGGGACTGAGCAGTACTTC. The V and J genes are TRBV29-1 and TRBJ2-7, with D perhaps matching TRBD1 (7 bases). The CDR3 sequence is 13 residues long. The germline V gene encodes CDR1 SQVTM and CDR2 ANQGSEA. V was shortened by 5 bases and J by 7 bases, with 18 bases between the two germline ends.

V is TRBV27 and J is TRBJ2-2; D ambiguous. In germline, CDR1 is MNHEY, CDR2 SMNVEV (reference sequence). The germline V and J ends were trimmed by 8 bases and 4 bases, with 20 bases remaining between them. The CDR3 totals 16 residues. Here the CDR3 DNA reads TGTGCCAGCGGATTAACCACTCGCGCAGGCACCGGGGAGCTGTTTTTT. It yields the protein CASGLTTRAGTGELFF.

The chain is built from TRBV27 and TRBJ2-3; TRBD2 agrees at 11 bases. CDR1 and CDR2 from the germline V gene are MNHEY and SMNVEV (reference sequence). The CDR3 covers 17 residues. J gave up 0 bases and V 0 bases, and 2 bases lay outside the gene matches. CDR3 residues: CASSLSRLAGSTDTQYF. The CDR3 DNA is TGTGCCAGCAGTTTATCCCGACTAGCGGGAAGCACAGATACGCAGTATTTT.

The rearrangement uses TRBV15 and TRBJ2-5, with D possibly being TRBD1 or TRBD2 (5 bases each). The CDR3 loop spans 16 amino acids. Trimming left V 2 bases short and J 0 bases short, with 13 bases between. Per the germline V gene, CDR1 is LNHNV and CDR2 is YYDKDF (reference sequence). This CDR3 reads CATSRRRGAYQETQYF. CDR3 bases: TGTGCCACCAGCAGACGTAGAGGGGCGTACCAAGAGACCCAGTACTTC. The whole variable domain, filled in from reference TRBV15 and TRBJ2-5, reads DAMVIQNPRYQVTQFGKPVTLSCSQTLNHNVMYWYQQKSSQAPKLLFHYYDKDFNNEADTPDNFQSRRPNTSFCFLDIRSPGLGDTAMYLCATSRRRGAYQETQYFGPGTRLLVL.